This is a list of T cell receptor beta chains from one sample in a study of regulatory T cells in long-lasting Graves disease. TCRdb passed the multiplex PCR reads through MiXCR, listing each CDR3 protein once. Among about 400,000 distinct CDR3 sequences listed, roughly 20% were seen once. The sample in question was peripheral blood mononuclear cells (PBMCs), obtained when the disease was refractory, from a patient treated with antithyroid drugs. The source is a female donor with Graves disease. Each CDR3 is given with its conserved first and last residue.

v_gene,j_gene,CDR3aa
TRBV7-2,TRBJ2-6,CASGGVSGANVLTF
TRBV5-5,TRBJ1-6,CASTSLQGNNSPLHF
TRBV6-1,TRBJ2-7,CASSPGTSGRSSYEQYF
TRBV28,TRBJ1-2,CASRAMKGAYGYTF
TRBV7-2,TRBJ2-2,CASSIREVGNGAGELFF
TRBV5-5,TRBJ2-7,CASSLRLAGGTDEQYF
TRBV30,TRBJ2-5,CAWSGQETQYF
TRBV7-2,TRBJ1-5,CASSLGLNQPQHF
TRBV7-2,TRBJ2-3,CASSLGRGGMVTDTQYF
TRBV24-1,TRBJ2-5,CATSDLHLRPGGRETQYF
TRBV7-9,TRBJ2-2,CASSQWTGSSTGELFF
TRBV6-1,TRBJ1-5,CASRASIVQGIHF
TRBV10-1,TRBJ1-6,CASSEHRDGSPLHF
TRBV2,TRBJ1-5,CASSGRDGNQPQHF
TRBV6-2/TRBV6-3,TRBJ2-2,CASSFLLLASTGELFF
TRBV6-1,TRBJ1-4,CASRADGATNEKLFF
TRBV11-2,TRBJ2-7,CASSPGLDGYEQYF
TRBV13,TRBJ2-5,CASSLWGGGETQYF
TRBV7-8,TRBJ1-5,CASTNGGGGGRNQPQHF
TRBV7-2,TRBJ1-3,CASSLDRGGVGNTIYF
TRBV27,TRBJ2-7,CASSSPDRGYFEQYF
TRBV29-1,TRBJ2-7,CSVLGGGQSSYEQYF
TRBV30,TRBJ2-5,CAWSVRKETQYF
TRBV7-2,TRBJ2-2,CASSLGSGSPGELFF
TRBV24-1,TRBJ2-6,CATSDGAGGTSGANVLTF
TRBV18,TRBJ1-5,CASSNRQGAEPQHF
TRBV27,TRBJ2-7,CASSPLSFYEQYF
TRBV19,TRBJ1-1,CASRRPNTEAFF
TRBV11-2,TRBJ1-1,CASSLIRQGAGTEAFF
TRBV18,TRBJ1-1,CASSRRGGADTEAFF
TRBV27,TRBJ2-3,CASSPRGLAGSTDTQYF
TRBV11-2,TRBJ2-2,CASSWDRTGELFF
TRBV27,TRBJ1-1,CASSFGTGGTEAFF
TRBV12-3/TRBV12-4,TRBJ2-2,CASSLAVNTGELFF
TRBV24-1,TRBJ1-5,CATSDMGNQPQHF
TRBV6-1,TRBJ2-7,CASSGSGRRQIYEQYF
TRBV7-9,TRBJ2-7,CASSFSGPYEQYF
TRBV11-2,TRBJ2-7,CASSLEVGGTYEQYF
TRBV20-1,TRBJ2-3,CSAGRRELSTDTQYF
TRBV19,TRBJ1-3,CASSTERRPVSGNTIYF
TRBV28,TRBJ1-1,CASRTGGTEAFF
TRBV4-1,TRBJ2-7,CASSQRTGGYEQYF
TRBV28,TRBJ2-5,CASSYTGMETQYF
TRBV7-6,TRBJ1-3,CASSPRTSRDGDTIYF
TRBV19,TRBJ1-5,CASSMDHSNQPQHF
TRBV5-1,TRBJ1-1,CASSPGEAKAFF
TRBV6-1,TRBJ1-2,CASSRESIHGYTF
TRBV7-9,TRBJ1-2,CASTKDIYGYTF
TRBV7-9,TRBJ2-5,CASSLAATNGETQYF
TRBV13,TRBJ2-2,CASSLVRNTGELFF
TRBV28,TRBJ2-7,CASSSFGGAYEQYF
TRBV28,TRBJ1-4,CASSPSGGYAEKLFF
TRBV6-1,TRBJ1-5,CASKEDRRNQPQHF
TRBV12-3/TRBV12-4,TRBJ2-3,CASSEAGGLTDTQYF
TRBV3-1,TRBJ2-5,CASSMAPIQETQYF